This passage covers 2 T cell receptor beta chains from one sample sequenced in a study of blood T cell repertoires in COVID-19. TCRdb's table, derived via immunoSEQ multiplex PCR, lists solely in-frame clones and lacks some. The table records approximately 230,000 clones, 86% of them present only once. Specimen: PBMCs or T cells enriched from blood (not recorded which). These receptors originate from a man younger than 35 who had recovered from COVID-19.

This clone showed up just once. The chain combines TRBV18 with TRBJ2-2, with D tentatively TRBD1 (6 bases). Trimming cost V 3 bases and J 2 bases, with 13 bases left between them. Germline CDR1 is KGHSH and CDR2 is LQKENI. This CDR3 comprises 16 residues. In DNA, the CDR3 is TGTGCCAGCTCACCTCTGGGACAAACAAACACCGGGGAGCTGTTTTTT. This sequence encodes CASSPLGQTNTGELFF.

The table lists this clone with a few counts. The CDR3 DNA reads TGTGCCAGCAGCCAAATGGGACAGGGGGCGACTACCCTCCACTTT. Protein: CASSQMGQGATTLHF. The V and J genes are TRBV14 and TRBJ1-6; 12 bases fit TRBD1. The CDR3 is 15 amino acids. J lost 14 bases, V lost 2 bases, and 7 bases had no gene match. CDR1 and CDR2 from the germline V gene are SGHDN and FVKESK.